This T cell receptor (beta chain) was sequenced in a study of blood T cells in healthy people across ages. CDR1 is SEHNR, CDR2 FQNEAQ, per germline (reference sequence). The CDR3 has 13 residues. Trimming shortened V by 8 bases and J by 3 bases, and 10 bases separated the two germline ends. A second PCR, run for roughly 7 to 11 cycles, used a sample-barcoded 5' primer plus a J-beta primer mix. Using its own MiXCR run on the 5' RACE reads, TCRdb lists one record per CDR3 protein. The table lists about 1.1 million distinct CDR3 sequences, roughly two fifths of them singletons. This TCR derives from a man between 18 and 35 years old in good health. The chain recombines TRBV7-9 with TRBJ1-4; no reliable D call. The sample was blood. The CDR3 DNA follows: TGTGCCAGCGATTTGGGTGCTAATGAAAAACTGTTTTTT. It specifies CASDLGANEKLFF.